The present TCR beta chain was sequenced within a study of T-cell reconstitution after alpha-beta-depleted transplantation in children (dated by TCRdb to the mid-2010s). With respect to the entire study: Using TCR repertoire profiling, the study quantitatively followed how T-cell immune reconstitution unfolded in children after TCRalphabeta/CD19-depleted allogeneic hematopoietic cell transplantation. General study outcomes and caveats: The apparently early alphabetaT-cell count recovery about two months after transplant was reportedly dependent on only several hundred rapidly expanded clones derived from non-depleted graft cells. Over the following months the frequencies of hyperexpanded clones went down, and after one year T-cell counts and TCRbeta diversity were mostly credited to newly produced T cells. The high TCRbeta diversity at day 60 in some patients was ascribed to recipient T cells and intrathymic progenitors that had survived conditioning.

Note on this clonotype: Its antigen has not been determined. The sample holds no much larger clone one base away, and base qualities are not on file.

In light of the paper, this sample's treatment or condition label describes: allogeneic hematopoietic cell transplantation with graft depleted of TCRalphabeta T cells and CD19 B cells. TCRalphabeta/CD19-depleted allogeneic hematopoietic cell grafts were given to the transplant recipients, all of whom were children. V loses 7 bases, J loses 6 bases, and the germline ends lie 13 bases apart. Per the germline V gene, SGHDT is the CDR1 and YYEEEE is the CDR2. CDR3 length: 13 amino acids, cysteine to phenylalanine. Only the CDR3 part of the read is kept: 39 bases, read in frame from the first base. Library construction relied on PCR. Sequenced on an Illumina HiSeq 2500. To normalize quantification of the TCRbeta repertoire, the TCR libraries were built with molecular barcoding that relied on unique molecular identifiers. TCRdb ran its own pipeline on the public reads, namely fastp trimming at Q25 and MiXCR clone calling, and kept in-frame beta chains. Identical CDR3 protein sequences are pooled into one entry, listed with their most common genes and DNA. The sample includes 97,000 or so distinct CDR3 sequences, with roughly 7.1% observed a single time. The ten largest clones represent around 17% of the sample.

The receptor was derived from a boy aged 2 to 10 with acute lymphoblastic leukemia, due to receive a stem cell transplant. The chain uses TRBV5-6 and TRBJ2-2; the D region possibly corresponds to TRBD2 (5 bases align). The sequenced sample was PBMCs, obtained before TCRalphabeta/CD19-depleted stem cell transplant. The DNA reads as follows: TGTGCCAGCGGCTCCCTAGCCCCCGGGGAGCTGTTTTTT. The encoded protein is CASGSLAPGELFF.